The next 32 T cell receptor beta chains were all read from a single sample in a study of T cells in Graves' hyperthyroidism and ophthalmopathy. There were TCR beta CDR3 regions amplified from RNA transcripts. First-round RT-PCR targeting the TCR CDR3 was performed with the HTBI primer set. Using its own MiXCR run on the multiplex PCR reads, TCRdb lists one record per CDR3 protein. The data show hundreds of thousands of distinct CDR3 sequences, roughly 15% seen once. The sequencing input was blood. All receptors come from a woman between 50 and 59 years old with Graves' ophthalmopathy.

This clonotype was observed many times. This chain joins TRBV28 and TRBJ2-1, with TRBD2 identical over 13 bases. Trimming cost V 4 bases and J 8 bases; bases outside gene matches: 11. The germline CDR1 and CDR2 sequences are MDHEN and SYDVKM. This CDR3 comprises 17 residues. The CDR3: CASSSPRTSGRIDEQFF. CDR3 in DNA: TGTGCCAGCAGTTCCCCCCGGACTAGCGGGAGAATCGATGAGCAGTTCTTC.

This clonotype was detected ten times or more. This rearrangement joins TRBV7-9 to TRBJ2-1; TRBD2 matches 9 bases. The germline V gene encodes CDR1 SEHNR and CDR2 FQNEAQ (reference sequence). The CDR3 totals 15 residues. V trimming: 5 bases; J trimming: 4 bases; junction bases outside the gene matches: 6. CDR3 DNA sequence: TGTGCCAGCAGCCTTCTAGCGGGAAAATACAATGAGCAGTTCTTC. It is translated as CASSLLAGKYNEQFF.

This clonotype was observed at least ten times. The chain is built from TRBV3-1 and TRBJ2-5, with a weak D call TRBD2 (6 bases). CDR1 LGHDT and CDR2 YNNKEL come from the germline V gene (reference sequence). The CDR3 extends over 15 amino acids. Trimming shortened V by 0 bases and J by 1 base, and 9 bases separated the two germline ends. CDR3: CASSQDGGIQETQYF. CDR3 DNA: TGTGCCAGCAGCCAAGATGGGGGGATCCAAGAGACCCAGTACTTC.

This clonotype was counted many times. The CDR3 protein is CASSHLTGHMRETQYF. Here the CDR3 DNA reads TGTGCCAGCAGCCATCTGACAGGGCATATGAGAGAGACCCAGTACTTC. The genes are TRBV3-1 and TRBJ2-5, with TRBD1 matching over 7 bases. J was trimmed by 4 bases and V by 3 bases; bases with no gene match: 11. Germline V CDR1 and CDR2: LGHDT, YNNKEL (reference sequence). The CDR3 has 16 amino acids.

In this sample, this clonotype turned up a few times. The chain has TRBV7-2 and TRBJ1-5; 11 bases match TRBD1. The CDR3 loop spans 16 amino acids. Germline CDR1 is SGHTA and CDR2 is FQGNSA. The J segment lost 7 bases and the V segment lost 3 bases, leaving 8 bases of the junction unmatched. The CDR3 coding sequence is TGTGCCAGCAGCTTTTCGGGGACAGGGGGATACCAGCCCCAGCATTTT. It encodes CASSFSGTGGYQPQHF.

There are many counts of this clonotype. V is TRBV7-2 and J is TRBJ1-5; tentative D call: TRBD1 (5 bases). The V end was cut by 5 bases, the J end by 4 bases, with 15 bases between. There are 15 residues in the CDR3. Germline lookup yields CDR1 SGHTA and CDR2 FQGNSA. The DNA for the CDR3 is TGTGCCAGCAGCCTACAGGCCGGGGGAAATCAGCCCCAGCATTTT. It codes for CASSLQAGGNQPQHF.

There are many counts of this clonotype. J is TRBJ2-3 and V is TRBV7-2; 11 positions agree with TRBD2. J lost 1 base, V lost 5 bases, and 11 bases had no gene match. The CDR3 runs to 18 residues. CDR1 is SGHTA and CDR2 is FQGNSA in the germline V gene. CDR3 DNA sequence: TGTGCCAGCAGCCGCCGCCCCCCGACTAGCGGGGGCACAGATACGCAGTATTTT. This encodes CASSRRPPTSGGTDTQYF.

This clonotype has at least ten counts. The chain links TRBV5-1 to TRBJ2-1; 12 bases map to TRBD2. Germline lookup yields CDR1 SGHRS and CDR2 YFSETQ. This CDR3 spans 15 amino acids. J was trimmed by 8 bases and V by 4 bases; bases with no gene match: 7. For the CDR3, the DNA is TGCGCCAGCAGCATAGGACTAGCGGGAATCGATGAGCAGTTCTTC. As protein: CASSIGLAGIDEQFF.

This clonotype occurred many times. The DNA for the CDR3 is TGCGCCAGCAGCTTGGCTAGCGGGAGCGTAGGCACCGGGGAGCTGTTTTTT. Protein sequence: CASSLASGSVGTGELFF. This sequence joins TRBV5-1 and TRBJ2-2; 10 nucleotides match TRBD2. The CDR3 is 17 amino acids. Germline lookup yields CDR1 SGHRS and CDR2 YFSETQ. V gave up 0 bases and J gave up 4 bases; unmatched junction bases: 6.

This clonotype was seen more than once but under ten times. The chain joins TRBV10-3 to TRBJ2-3, with D possibly being TRBD2 (6 bases). Germline lookup yields CDR1 ENHRY and CDR2 SYGVKD. V lost 9 bases and J lost 0, with 16 bases in between. The CDR3 extends over 15 amino acids. Here the CDR3 reads CAIGAGGVSTDTQYF. The CDR3 nucleotides read TGTGCCATTGGGGCGGGCGGGGTTAGCACAGATACGCAGTATTTT.

In nucleotides, the CDR3 is TGTGCCAGTAGTATATGGACTGGGGGAACCAAAAACATTCAGTACTTC. Translation gives CASSIWTGGTKNIQYF. The chain combines TRBV19 with TRBJ2-4; D may be TRBD1 or TRBD2 (5 bases each). There are 16 residues in the CDR3. CDR1 and CDR2 (germline): LNHDA, SQIVND (reference sequence). The ends were cut back, 2 bases at V and 2 bases at J, with 13 bases in the middle.

The chain has TRBV7-8 and TRBJ2-7; TRBD2 might be the D (7 bases). CDR3 length: 13 amino acids. Deletions cut 5 bases from V and 4 bases from J, with 12 bases between. Germline CDR1 is SGHVS and CDR2 is FQNEAQ. CDR3 sequence reads: CASSGGGAYEQYF. In DNA, the CDR3 is TGTGCCAGCAGCGGGGGGGGGGCATACGAGCAGTACTTC.

This clonotype showed up just a few times. CDR3 sequence (DNA): TGTGCCAGTTCCTTGGCAGAATTACGGACTAATGAAAAACTGTTTTTT. Its translation is CASSLAELRTNEKLFF. The chain recombines TRBV5-5 with TRBJ1-4; D remains unclear. Germline CDR1 reads SGHKS; CDR2 reads YYEKEE (reference sequence). The V end lost 8 bases, the J end lost 2 bases, and 19 bases lay between the germline ends. The CDR3 is made up of 16 amino acids.

This clonotype has at least ten counts. The chain joins TRBV12-3 or TRBV12-4 to TRBJ2-5; 7 nucleotides line up with TRBD2. This CDR3 is built from 12 residues. Trimming at V came to 7 bases and at J to 7 bases, leaving 6 bases not matched to a gene. CDR3 loop: CASTSGGRTQYF. CDR3 in DNA: TGTGCCAGCACCTCCGGGGGGAGGACCCAGTACTTC.

This clonotype was counted at least ten times. CDR3 in DNA: TGTGCCACCAGTGATCCGGGATCTGAGGCTGAAGCTTTCTTT. Translating it yields CATSDPGSEAEAFF. The chain uses TRBV24-1 and TRBJ1-1, with no clear D. Germline V gene data show CDR1 as KGHDR and CDR2 as SFDVKD. This CDR3 region has 14 residues. The V and J ends lost 3 bases and 6 bases respectively, with 13 bases between them.

The genes are TRBV7-2 and TRBJ2-7; D remains unclear. Germline V CDR1 and CDR2: SGHTA, FQGNSA. Trimming pared 2 bases from V and 3 bases from J, leaving 8 bases between. The CDR3 spans 13 residues. The CDR3 spells CASSLFWSYEQYF. Written as DNA, the CDR3 is TGTGCCAGCAGCTTATTCTGGAGCTACGAGCAGTACTTC.

The table lists this clonotype with many counts. The chain is built from TRBV27 and TRBJ1-1; no reliable D call. This CDR3 has 16 amino acids. V shed 2 bases and J shed 0 bases, with 13 bases lying between them. Per germline, CDR1 MNHEY and CDR2 SMNVEV (reference sequence). The CDR3 sequence: CASSLRWQTMNTEAFF. DNA for the CDR3: TGTGCCAGCAGTTTAAGGTGGCAGACGATGAACACTGAAGCTTTCTTT.

This clonotype was recorded at least ten times. The chain uses TRBV9 and TRBJ2-7, with D maybe TRBD1 (6 bases). Deletions cut 3 bases from V and 5 bases from J, with 12 bases between. The CDR3 sequence is 13 residues long. Germline assignment: CDR1 SGDLS and CDR2 YYNGEE. This chain's CDR3 is CASSGQVVHEQYF. The CDR3 DNA sequence: TGTGCCAGCAGCGGACAGGTTGTTCACGAGCAGTACTTC.

This clonotype was seen many times. The rearrangement joins TRBV3-1 to TRBJ2-7; TRBD2 matches at 9 bases. Losses at the gene ends were 4 bases for V and 3 bases for J; bases not matched to a gene: 7. There are 15 residues in the CDR3. The germline CDR1 and CDR2 sequences are LGHDT and YNNKEL (reference sequence). CDR3 sequence (DNA): TGTGCCAGCAGCCGCGCTAGCGGGACTGGCTACGAGCAGTACTTC. Its translation: CASSRASGTGYEQYF.

This chain connects TRBV28 to TRBJ2-2; D assignment may be TRBD1 or TRBD2 (7 bases each). The V gene lost 6 bases and the J gene lost 3 bases, with 11 bases spanning the gap. CDR1 is MDHEN, CDR2 SYDVKM, per germline. The CDR3 is 14 amino acids. The CDR3 coding sequence is TGTGCCAGCAGAGCAGGGGGGGACACCGGGGAGCTGTTTTTT. Translation gives CASRAGGDTGELFF.

In its sample, this clonotype was seen many times. The gene calls are TRBV6-2 or TRBV6-3 and TRBJ1-2, with 7 bases matching TRBD1. This CDR3 has 13 residues. CDR1 is MNHEY and CDR2 is SVGEGT in the germline V gene. Losses at the gene ends were 6 bases for V and 4 bases for J; bases not matched to a gene: 5. The CDR3 DNA is TGTGCCAGCAGATCGACAGGGCTCTATGGCTACACCTTC. This codes for CASRSTGLYGYTF.

This clonotype was seen many times. The rearrangement uses TRBV20-1 and TRBJ2-7; TRBD2 aligns across 11 bases. The CDR3 sequence is 14 residues long. Trimming at V came to 2 bases and at J to 6 bases, leaving 6 bases not matched to a gene. Germline values: CDR1 DFQATT, CDR2 SNEGSKA (reference sequence). The CDR3 protein is CSARRGLAGGEQYF. DNA of the CDR3: TGCAGTGCTAGAAGGGGGCTAGCGGGAGGCGAGCAGTACTTC.

This clonotype was detected ten times or more. The V and J genes are TRBV6-5 and TRBJ2-7; perhaps TRBD1 as D (6 bases). Germline V lookup: CDR1 MNHEY, CDR2 SVGAGI. CDR3 length equals 15 residues. The V and J ends lost 0 bases and 3 bases respectively, with 12 bases between them. CDR3 in DNA: TGTGCCAGCAGTTACTCGGACAGTATAAACTACGAGCAGTACTTC. Protein: CASSYSDSINYEQYF.

The sample holds many counts of this clonotype. V is TRBV11-3 and J is TRBJ2-3; 11 nucleotides line up with TRBD2. CDR3 length: 16 residues. V dropped 5 bases and J dropped 0; count of bases not matched to a gene: 4. Looked up from germline, CDR1 is SGHNT and CDR2 is YENEEA. The CDR3 loop reads CASSKGLAESTDTQYF. CDR3 nucleotides: TGTGCCAGCAGCAAGGGACTAGCGGAGAGCACAGATACGCAGTATTTT.

The sample holds many counts of this clonotype. The rearrangement links TRBV6-1 to TRBJ1-3; D is undetermined. V dropped 2 bases and J dropped 0 bases, with 8 bases sitting between them. Per the germline V gene, CDR1 is MNHNS and CDR2 is SASEGT. The CDR3 consists of 15 residues. In DNA, the CDR3 is TGTGCCAGCAGTGAATCCCCAAGCTCTGGAAACACCATATATTTT. It is translated as CASSESPSSGNTIYF.

The chain links TRBV6-1 to TRBJ2-1, with D unresolved. CDR3 length: 11 amino acids. Germline CDR1 is MNHNS and CDR2 is SASEGT. Trimming removed 5 bases at V and 9 bases at J, with 8 bases between. CDR3 DNA: TGTGCCAGCAGTATGCTTACTGAGCAGTTCTTC. Protein: CASSMLTEQFF.

This clonotype appeared many times. V and J are TRBV2 and TRBJ2-7; weak D call: TRBD2 (5 bases). V lost 6 bases to trimming and J lost 4 bases, with 10 bases between them. Germline V lookup: CDR1 SNHLY, CDR2 FYNNEI. This CDR3 comprises 12 residues. As DNA, the CDR3 is TGTGCCAGCAGGGAGGTCCTTTACGAGCAGTACTTC. It is translated as CASREVLYEQYF.

At least ten counts were recorded for this clonotype. The chain carries TRBV5-1 and TRBJ2-7; 9 bases match TRBD2. After removal of 4 bases from V and 2 bases from J, the junction contained 10 bases not matched to a gene. Germline CDR1 and CDR2: SGHRS and YFSETQ. CDR3 length: 16 amino acids. The CDR3 nucleotides read TGCGCCAGCAGCCAGACCGGACTAGCGTCGACCTACGAGCAGTACTTC. As protein: CASSQTGLASTYEQYF.

This clonotype was observed a few times. The gene calls are TRBV29-1 and TRBJ2-7; 9 bases agree with TRBD1. This CDR3 has 13 residues. Germline V CDR1 and CDR2: SQVTM, ANQGSEA. The V segment lost 6 bases and the J segment 1 base; nucleotides outside the gene matches: 4. This CDR3 reads CSVPGQGSYEQYF. CDR3 in DNA: TGCAGCGTACCGGGACAGGGATCCTACGAGCAGTACTTC.

This clonotype was detected ten times or more. The J gene is TRBJ2-7, the V gene TRBV20-1; tentative D call: TRBD2 (5 bases). This CDR3 is 10 amino acids long. Germline V lookup: CDR1 DFQATT, CDR2 SNEGSKA (reference sequence). V was trimmed by 6 bases and J by 6 bases, leaving 9 bases between them. This CDR3 reads CSAPRGEQYF. DNA for the CDR3: TGCAGTGCCCCCCGGGGCGAGCAGTACTTC.

This clonotype came up a few times. V is TRBV20-1 and J is TRBJ2-5; 11 nucleotides align to TRBD2. J gave up 3 bases and V 5 bases, and 5 bases lay outside the gene matches. Germline V gene lookup returns CDR1 DFQATT and CDR2 SNEGSKA (reference sequence). The CDR3 is 14 amino acids. The CDR3 loop reads CSARRGLAEETQYF. For the CDR3, the DNA is TGCAGTGCTCGCCGGGGACTAGCGGAAGAGACCCAGTACTTC.

V is TRBV9 and J is TRBJ2-3; 8 nucleotides match TRBD2. This CDR3 has 16 amino acids. Trimming removed 4 bases from V and 6 bases from J; junction bases left unmatched: 13. In germline, CDR1 is SGDLS, CDR2 YYNGEE. This CDR3 is CASSPAGTSGLDTQYF. Here the CDR3 DNA reads TGTGCCAGCAGCCCTGCCGGGACTAGTGGGTTGGATACGCAGTATTTT.